The 9 T cell receptor beta chains below come from one sample, sequenced in a study of blood T cell repertoires in COVID-19. Clones were read by immunoSEQ multiplex PCR, and TCRdb kept only the in-frame ones, dropping some. Of 250,000 to 350,000 clones in the sample, more than 90% are singletons; the top ten hold about 18%. Sequencing input: PBMCs or T cells enriched from blood (not recorded which). The source is a woman aged 25 to 39 who had recovered from COVID-19.

The chain uses TRBV20-1 and TRBJ1-1; D remains unclear. Germline V lookup: CDR1 DFQATT, CDR2 SNEGSKA (reference sequence). The germline V and J ends were trimmed by 3 bases and 2 bases, with 7 bases remaining between them. The CDR3 is 12 amino acids. The CDR3 is CSASPLNTEAFF. For the CDR3, the DNA is TGCAGTGCTAGTCCCCTCAACACTGAAGCTTTCTTT.

This chain connects TRBV27 to TRBJ1-1; weak D call: TRBD1 (5 bases). V was cut by 4 bases and J by 0 bases, with 18 bases left in between. CDR3 length: 17 amino acids. Per the germline V gene, CDR1 is MNHEY and CDR2 is SMNVEV (reference sequence). The CDR3: CASSSYMGNRLNTEAFF. CDR3 nucleotide sequence: TGTGCCAGCAGTTCCTATATGGGGAACAGGTTGAACACTGAAGCTTTCTTT.

This sequence joins TRBV3-1 (or the pseudogene TRBV3-2) and TRBJ2-5; TRBD2 aligns across 7 bases. V was clipped by 3 bases and J by 2 bases; unmatched bases: 9. CDR1 is LGHDT and CDR2 is YNNKEL in the germline V gene (reference sequence). The length of the CDR3 is 16 residues. The CDR3 region is CASSHGLSGSQETQYF. For the CDR3, the DNA is TGTGCCAGCAGCCACGGGCTTAGCGGGTCACAAGAGACCCAGTACTTC.

The chain recombines TRBV10-1 with TRBJ2-1; TRBD2 matches 10 bases. V was pared by 1 base and J by 0 bases, with 6 bases of the junction left unmatched. The germline V gene has CDR1 WNHNN and CDR2 SYGVQD (reference sequence). This CDR3 has 18 residues. The CDR3 DNA is TGCGCCAGCAGTGAGTGTAGCGGGGGGCGGATCTCCTACAATGAGCAGTTCTTC. Translating it yields CASSECSGGRISYNEQFF.

Comments on this clone: An end of the junction differs from the germline gene, which may be a read error. The V and J genes are TRBV5-4 and TRBJ1-1; tentative D call: TRBD1 (6 bases). Germline-derived CDR1 and CDR2 are SGHNT and YYREEE (reference sequence). The CDR3 spans 14 residues. CDR3 in DNA: TGTGCCTACACCCGCAGGGGCATGAATACTGAAGCTTTCTTT. Translation: CAYTRRGMNTEAFF. Full variable domain (outside the CDR3, taken from reference TRBV5-4 and TRBJ1-1): ETGVTQSPTHLIKTRGQQVTLRCSSQSGHNTVSWYQQALGQGPQFIFQYYREEENGRGNFPPRFSGLQFPNYSSELNVNALELDDSALYLCAYTRRGMNTEAFFGQGTRLTVV.

V and J are TRBV7-2 and TRBJ2-1, with D hard to call. This CDR3 comprises 17 residues. With 1 base removed from V and 2 bases from J, the gap between germline ends came to 15 bases. Germline CDR1 is SGHTA and CDR2 is FQGNSA. The CDR3 nucleotides read TGTGCCAGCAGCTTAGACTCGCGTCAAACCACCTACAATGAGCAGTTCTTC. Amino acids: CASSLDSRQTTYNEQFF.

The chain has TRBV7-9 and TRBJ1-5; 7 bases line up with TRBD1. CDR1 and CDR2 from the germline V gene are SEHNR and FQNEAQ (reference sequence). This CDR3 has 14 amino acids. J gave up 6 bases and V 5 bases, and 7 bases lay outside the gene matches. The CDR3 sequence is CASSPRGQFQPQHF. Written as DNA, the CDR3 is TGTGCCAGCAGCCCGAGGGGACAGTTTCAGCCCCAGCATTTT.

The rearrangement joins TRBV30 to TRBJ2-7; possibly TRBD1 for D (5 bases). The germline V and J ends were trimmed by 7 bases and 6 bases, with 16 bases remaining between them. CDR3 size: 12 residues. The V gene's germline CDR1 is GTSNPN and CDR2 SVGIG (reference sequence). For the CDR3, the DNA is TGTGCCTACGGGCAGGGCCTCGCCGAGCAGTACTTC. Translated: CAYGQGLAEQYF.

V is TRBV28 and J is TRBJ1-3; TRBD1 matches at 8 bases. The trim removed 6 bases at V and 2 bases at J, leaving 6 bases unmatched. This CDR3 comprises 15 residues. Germline loops: CDR1 MDHEN, CDR2 SYDVKM. For the CDR3, the DNA is TGTGCCAGCAGGGGACAGGAGGCTCCTGGAAACACCATATATTTT. It specifies CASRGQEAPGNTIYF.